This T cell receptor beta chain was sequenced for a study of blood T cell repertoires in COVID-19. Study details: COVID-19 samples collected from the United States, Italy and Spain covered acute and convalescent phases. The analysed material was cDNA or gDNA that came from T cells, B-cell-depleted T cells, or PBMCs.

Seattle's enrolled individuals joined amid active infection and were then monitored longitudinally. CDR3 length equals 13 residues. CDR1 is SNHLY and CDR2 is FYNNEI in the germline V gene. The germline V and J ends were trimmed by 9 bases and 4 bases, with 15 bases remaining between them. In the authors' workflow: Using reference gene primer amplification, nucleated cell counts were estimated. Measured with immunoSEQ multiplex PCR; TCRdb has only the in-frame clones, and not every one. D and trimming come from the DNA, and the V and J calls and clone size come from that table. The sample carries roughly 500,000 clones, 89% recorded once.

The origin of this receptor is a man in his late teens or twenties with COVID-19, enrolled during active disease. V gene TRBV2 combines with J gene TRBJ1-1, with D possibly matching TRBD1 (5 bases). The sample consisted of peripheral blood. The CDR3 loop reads CARILRGCTEAFF. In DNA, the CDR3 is TGTGCCAGGATACTCCGGGGGTGCACTGAAGCTTTCTTT.